What follows are 20 T cell receptor beta chains derived from one specimen sequenced in a study of T cell changes during pregnancy in multiple sclerosis. Profiling relied on immunoSEQ multiplex PCR, and the TCRdb table lists in-frame clones only, not all of them. The sample contains 90,000 to 95,000 clones, approximately 90% of which appear only once. Sequencing used peripheral blood, obtained before pregnancy. The origin of the receptors is a female donor with multiple sclerosis, enrolled in a pregnancy study.

This clone was seen only once. The chain employs TRBV6-5 and TRBJ1-5, with TRBD1 as a possible D gene (5 bases). The CDR3 runs to 13 residues. The V gene lost 6 bases and the J gene lost 7 bases, with 13 bases spanning the gap. Germline assignment: CDR1 MNHEY and CDR2 SVGAGI. The CDR3 protein is CASSDSLGQPQHF. The CDR3 nucleotides read TGTGCCAGCAGCGACAGCCTCGGACAGCCCCAGCATTTT.

This clone is a singleton in its sample. The V call is TRBV7-9, the J call TRBJ2-7, with a tentative D call TRBD1 (5 bases). This CDR3 contains 16 residues. The germline CDR1 and CDR2 sequences are SEHNR and FQNEAQ (reference sequence). Trimming left V 1 base short and J 0 bases short, with 13 bases between. The CDR3 loop reads CASSLVGPRSSYEQYF. In DNA, the CDR3 is TGTGCCAGCAGCTTAGTGGGGCCGAGGTCCTCCTACGAGCAGTACTTC.

The chain couples TRBV5-4 to TRBJ1-5; D uncertain. CDR3 length: 15 residues. The germline CDR1 and CDR2 sequences are SGHNT and YYREEE (reference sequence). Trimming pared 2 bases from V and 4 bases from J, leaving 13 bases between. CDR3 nucleotide sequence: TGTGCCAGCAGCTTTTGGGGTGGAGGAAATCAGCCCCAGCATTTT. Its translation is CASSFWGGGNQPQHF.

The V call is TRBV29-1, the J call TRBJ2-1; D might be TRBD1 (7 bases). V gave up 7 bases and J gave up 0 bases, with 10 bases separating them. The length of the CDR3 is 13 residues. The V gene's germline CDR1 is SQVTM and CDR2 ANQGSEA. The CDR3 sequence: CSGGDSSYNEQFF. The DNA for the CDR3 is TGCAGCGGGGGGGACAGCTCCTACAATGAGCAGTTCTTC.

V gene TRBV7-6 combines with J gene TRBJ1-1; D is perhaps TRBD1 (6 bases). The CDR3 sequence is 16 residues long. The germline V and J ends were trimmed by 5 bases and 1 base, with 17 bases remaining between them. CDR1 and CDR2 from the germline V gene are SGHVS and FNYEAQ. CDR3 region: CASSPRQAEGNTEAFF. The DNA of the CDR3 is TGTGCCAGCAGCCCACGACAGGCTGAGGGGAACACTGAAGCTTTCTTT.

The V and J genes are TRBV6-5 and TRBJ2-5, with a tentative D call TRBD2 (5 bases). CDR3 length: 15 amino acids. Trimming shortened V by 0 bases and J by 4 bases, and 12 bases separated the two germline ends. Germline V lookup: CDR1 MNHEY, CDR2 SVGAGI. CDR3 region: CASSYSNPSGETQYF. The CDR3 coding sequence is TGTGCCAGCAGTTACTCGAACCCCAGCGGAGAGACCCAGTACTTC.

The rearrangement links TRBV19 to TRBJ2-5; tentative D call: TRBD2 (6 bases). Between the trimmed V and J ends, which lost 4 bases and 5 bases, there was a span of 14 bases. Germline V gives CDR1 LNHDA, CDR2 SQIVND (reference sequence). The CDR3 spans 14 residues. The CDR3 sequence is CASSNSRGSETQYF. CDR3 in DNA: TGTGCCAGTAGTAATTCCCGGGGGAGTGAGACCCAGTACTTC.

This rearrangement joins TRBV28 to TRBJ2-7, with D possibly TRBD2 on 5 matching bases. V was shortened by 3 bases and J by 5 bases, with 8 bases between the two germline ends. The germline V gene encodes CDR1 MDHEN and CDR2 SYDVKM. The CDR3 length is 12 residues. The CDR3 nucleotides read TGTGCCAGCAGTTTTGAGGGAAACGAGCAGTACTTC. Protein sequence: CASSFEGNEQYF.

The chain links TRBV5-6 to TRBJ2-7, with D maybe TRBD2 (6 bases). The V gene's germline CDR1 is SGHDT and CDR2 YYEEEE. Trimming pared 3 bases from V and 2 bases from J, leaving 12 bases between. The CDR3 runs 14 residues. CDR3 in DNA: TGTGCCAGCAGCTATGGGGACTCAACCTACGAGCAGTACTTC. Protein product: CASSYGDSTYEQYF. Using reference TRBV5-6 and TRBJ2-7 for the parts outside the CDR3, the full variable domain is DAGVTQSPTHLIKTRGQQVTLRCSPKSGHDTVSWYQQALGQGPQFIFQYYEEEERQRGNFPDRFSGHQFPNYSSELNVNALLLGDSALYLCASSYGDSTYEQYFGPGTRLTVT.

This clone was seen a handful of times. This sequence joins TRBV18 and TRBJ2-7, with D unclear. The CDR3 runs to 14 residues. Germline values: CDR1 KGHSH, CDR2 LQKENI. Trimming cost V 6 bases and J 0 bases, with 12 bases left between them. The CDR3 spells CASSPDMSSYEQYF. CDR3 DNA: TGTGCCAGCTCGCCTGACATGAGCTCCTACGAGCAGTACTTC. The entire variable domain, with the rest obtained from reference TRBV18 and TRBJ2-7, is as follows: NAGVMQNPRHLVRRRGQEARLRCSPMKGHSHVYWYRQLPEEGLKFMVYLQKENIIDESGMPKERFSAEFPKEGPSILRIQQVVRGDSAAYFCASSPDMSSYEQYFGPGTRLTVT.

In this sample, this clone turned up a few times. V gene TRBV6-1 combines with J gene TRBJ2-7, with 10 bases that match TRBD2. CDR1 and CDR2 (germline): MNHNS, SASEGT. The CDR3 extends over 14 amino acids. Trimming cost V 6 bases and J 5 bases; bases outside gene matches: 7. The DNA of the CDR3 is TGTGCCAGCAGCGGATCGGGACTAGCGCACGAGCAGTACTTC. This translates into CASSGSGLAHEQYF.

The genes are TRBV19 and TRBJ2-7; D may be TRBD1 (6 bases). Germline V lookup: CDR1 LNHDA, CDR2 SQIVND (reference sequence). Trimming took 6 bases from V and 1 from J, leaving 10 bases between them. CDR3 length: 13 residues. The CDR3 spells CASRRTDSYEQYF. The CDR3 bases are TGTGCCAGTAGGCGGACAGATTCCTACGAGCAGTACTTC.

J is TRBJ2-1 and V is TRBV4-3; D possibly corresponds to TRBD2 (5 bases). The CDR3 totals 15 residues. Germline V gene data show CDR1 as LGHNA and CDR2 as YSLEER. The V end was cut by 1 base, the J end by 3 bases, with 10 bases between. The CDR3 nucleotides are TGCGCCAGCAGCCAAGGGGCGGCGGGCTACAATGAGCAGTTCTTC. Amino acids: CASSQGAAGYNEQFF.

The V gene is TRBV13, the J gene TRBJ2-5; 7 bases fit TRBD1. The ends lost 6 bases at V and 5 bases at J; junction bases unmatched: 3. This CDR3 has 12 residues. Germline V gene data show CDR1 as PRHDT and CDR2 as FYEKMQ (reference sequence). The DNA for the CDR3 is TGTGCCAGCAGAACAGGGGAGGAGACCCAGTACTTC. Amino acid sequence: CASRTGEETQYF.

This clone was counted a single time. The junction does not match germline at one end; this may be a read error. The chain links TRBV11-1 to TRBJ2-7, with 7 bases fitting TRBD1. Germline lookup yields CDR1 SGHAT and CDR2 FQDESV (reference sequence). The CDR3 is made up of 17 amino acids. For the CDR3, the DNA is TGTGCCAGCAGTTTAGGGGCCCGGGACAGCTTCTCCTACGAGCAGTACTTC. As protein: CASSLGARDSFSYEQYF.

The chain recombines TRBV27 with TRBJ1-5, with TRBD1 matching over 8 bases. The germline V gene has CDR1 MNHEY and CDR2 SMNVEV (reference sequence). The CDR3 loop spans 17 amino acids. Trimming cost V 3 bases and J 4 bases; bases outside gene matches: 11. The CDR3 nucleotides are TGTGCCAGCAGTTTTGGTGGTGTCCAGGGGGCGAATCAGCCCCAGCATTTT. This encodes CASSFGGVQGANQPQHF.

The chain is built from TRBV6-5 and TRBJ2-3; 8 nucleotides agree with TRBD2. V was clipped by 0 bases and J by 6 bases; unmatched bases: 5. CDR3 length: 15 amino acids. Germline lookup yields CDR1 MNHEY and CDR2 SVGAGI. CDR3 coding DNA: TGTGCCAGCAGTTACTCGCGAGCGGGAGTTGATACGCAGTATTTT. Its protein is CASSYSRAGVDTQYF.

The J gene is TRBJ1-2, the V gene TRBV5-1; TRBD1 matches 7 bases. V shed 1 base, J shed 4 bases, and the junction held 16 bases outside the gene matches. CDR1 SGHRS and CDR2 YFSETQ come from the germline V gene. The CDR3 has 18 amino acids. CDR3 sequence reads: CASSLRPGQPTVGYGYTF. DNA for the CDR3: TGCGCCAGCAGCTTGAGACCGGGACAGCCAACCGTTGGCTATGGCTACACCTTC.

The genes are TRBV9 and TRBJ1-2, with a weak D call TRBD1 (5 bases). Deletions cut 0 bases from V and 2 bases from J, with 14 bases between. Germline V CDR1 and CDR2: SGDLS, YYNGEE. CDR3 length: 16 residues. The CDR3 DNA sequence: TGTGCCAGCAGCGTAGACTCGACGACAGACAACTATGGCTACACCTTC. It is translated as CASSVDSTTDNYGYTF.

V usage is TRBV30 and J usage is TRBJ2-3, with D maybe TRBD1 (5 bases). The V and J ends lost 2 bases and 2 bases respectively, with 20 bases between them. The CDR3 is 17 residues long. CDR1 is GTSNPN, CDR2 SVGIG, per germline (reference sequence). Here the CDR3 DNA reads TGTGCCTGGAGTCGAAAGTTTATAGGACACCTCACAGATACGCAGTATTTT. Amino acid sequence: CAWSRKFIGHLTDTQYF.